The table lists the clone carrying this T cell receptor (beta chain) with a few counts. As yet, its antigen is unknown. In germline, CDR1 is SEHNR, CDR2 FQNEAQ (reference sequence). This CDR3 comprises 14 residues. Trimming left V 2 bases short and J 4 bases short, with 11 bases between. The sample, approximately 10 milliliters of peripheral blood, was drawn from each donor. Each sample yielded at least 7 million isolated PBMCs. Total RNA extraction produced at least 5 micrograms (per sample) for the study. Then a second PCR, running roughly 7 to 11 cycles, was carried out with a sample-barcoded 5' primer and a J-beta primer mix. Using its own MiXCR run on the 5' RACE reads, TCRdb lists one record per CDR3 protein. The data contain under 1,000,000 distinct CDR3 sequences, approximately 35% of them singletons. The data stem from a study of blood T cells in healthy people across ages. Study-level points and caveats: In older individuals, TCR beta diversity per million T cells was lower, falling roughly linearly with age.

Material: blood. The clonotype originates from a man aged 18 to 35 in good health. The gene calls are TRBV7-9 and TRBJ1-2; a possible D gene is TRBD1 (5 bases). This CDR3 reads CASSLISGPYGYTF. The CDR3 DNA sequence: TGTGCCAGCAGCTTAATCTCAGGGCCCTATGGCTACACCTTC.